The clone carrying this T cell receptor (beta chain) was counted a single time. Its matching antigen is unknown. With 10-nucleotide random UMIs, 5'RACE was used to make the cDNA. In every sequencing run, more than 170 million TCR-beta sequences were generated from 15-18 subjects. TCRdb re-derived calls from the 5' RACE reads in MiXCR, one entry per CDR3 protein. The sample records some 65,000 distinct CDR3 sequences, 4% to 6% being singletons. The sample comes from a study of neurological immune-mediated disorders. General study results and limits: With the multiple sclerosis repertoire cluster, none of the clinical or MRI features showed an association.

This TCR derives from a woman aged 25 to 39 with multiple sclerosis. The sample taken for sequencing was PBMCs.

CDR3 DNA: TGTGCCAGCAGCGACAACATCTGCGAGCAGTACTTC. As protein: CASSDNICEQYF. The chain employs TRBV7-9 and TRBJ2-7, with D unresolved. Germline CDR1 reads SEHNR; CDR2 reads FQNEAQ (reference sequence). V was clipped by 5 bases and J by 6 bases, with 11 bases between them. The CDR3 has 12 residues.